These T cell receptor beta chains were read from a single sample in a study of tumor-infiltrating lymphocytes in primary liver carcinoma. From the multiplex PCR reads, TCRdb called clonotypes with MiXCR, one entry per CDR3 protein. The sample yields around 120,000 distinct CDR3 sequences, about 68% seen once. The sequencing input was liver tumor tissue from sampling region 1. Receptors were obtained from a woman aged 55-70 years with primary liver carcinoma and hepatitis B virus infection. Both conserved end residues are part of each CDR3. The order of the fields is clone size, D gene, V gene, J gene, CDR3 protein, CDR3 DNA. The D gene is left open where the match is weak. Size is stated for part of the rows, as once, few or many counts, or as a class when the clone is expanded.

NA,NA,TRBV7-9,TRBJ1-1,CASSSWRDSTEAFF,TGTGCCAGCAGCTCGTGGAGGGATAGCACTGAAGCTTTCTTT
many,NA,TRBV6-1,TRBJ1-5,CASRAVHGAAQHF,TGTGCCAGCAGAGCAGTCCACGGGGCGGCCCAGCATTTT
NA,NA,TRBV14,TRBJ1-2,CASSQVFFGVSGMGYTF,TGTGCCAGCAGCCAGGTTTTCTTCGGGGTTTCTGGAATGGGCTACACCTTC
NA,NA,TRBV28,TRBJ2-4,CASRQGTKNIQYF,TGTGCCAGCCGGCAGGGTACCAAAAACATTCAGTACTTC
NA,NA,TRBV11-2,TRBJ2-1,CASSLGTFVFSYTEQFF,TGTGCCAGTAGTTTAGGGACTTTTGTCTTCTCCTACACTGAGCAGTTCTTC
NA,TRBD1,TRBV5-4,TRBJ1-2,CTSNQPTGGGYGYTF,TGTACCAGCAACCAACCCACAGGGGGGGGCTATGGCTACACCTTC
NA,NA,TRBV7-8,TRBJ1-2,CASSLTPFYDYTF,TGTGCCAGCAGCTTAACCCCTTTCTATGACTACACCTTC
NA,NA,TRBV14,TRBJ2-1,CVSSQVGGTGLGEQFF,TGTGTCAGCAGTCAAGTGGGCGGGACTGGCCTTGGTGAGCAGTTCTTC
NA,NA,TRBV11-2,TRBJ1-3,CASCGDGGSVNTIYF,TGTGCCAGCTGTGGGGACGGGGGGTCTGTAAACACCATATATTTT
NA,NA,TRBV6-1,TRBJ1-4,CAGRANVVNEKLFF,TGTGCCGGCAGAGCCAATGTGGTTAATGAAAAACTGTTTTTT
once,NA,TRBV11-1,TRBJ2-2,CASSRGWASGELFF,TGTGCCAGCAGTAGAGGGTGGGCGTCCGGGGAGCTGTTTTTT
many,TRBD2,TRBV2,TRBJ2-1,CASSDWTSGGGGEQFF,TGTGCCAGCAGTGATTGGACTAGCGGGGGCGGGGGTGAGCAGTTCTTC
many,TRBD1,TRBV12-3/TRBV12-4,TRBJ1-5,CASGQGNNQPQHF,TGTGCCAGCGGACAGGGGAACAATCAGCCCCAGCATTTT
many,NA,TRBV10-3,TRBJ1-1,CAISPQVGNTEAFF,TGTGCCATCAGTCCCCAGGTGGGGAACACTGAAGCTTTCTTT
NA,NA,TRBV30,TRBJ2-2,CAWSVKGIPGCPPRANTGELFF,TGTGCCTGGAGCGTAAAAGGGATCCCGGGATGTCCCCCTAGGGCGAACACCGGGGAGCTGTTTTTT
NA,TRBD1,TRBV6-5,TRBJ1-5,CASSKQGFGSQPQHF,TGTGCCAGCAGTAAACAGGGGTTTGGCAGTCAGCCCCAGCATTTT
many,NA,TRBV4-2,TRBJ2-3,CASSGGQGYTDTQYF,TGTGCCAGCTCGGGAGGACAGGGTTACACAGATACGCAGTATTTT
NA,TRBD1,TRBV5-6,TRBJ1-5,CASSLGQINQPQHF,TGTGCCAGCAGCCTGGGACAGATCAATCAGCCCCAGCATTTT
many,NA,TRBV11-2,TRBJ2-2,CASSPHYPGELFF,TGTGCCAGCAGCCCCCATTATCCCGGGGAGCTGTTTTTT
medium-sized,NA,TRBV6-1,TRBJ1-1,CASSEVGTLPNF,TGTGCCAGCAGTGAAGTTGGGACGTTGCCCAACTTT
NA,TRBD1,TRBV30,TRBJ1-1,CAWVTGGVTEAFF,TGTGCCTGGGTAACAGGGGGAGTCACTGAAGCTTTCTTT
NA,NA,TRBV11-2,TRBJ2-2,CAGSFDETGELFF,TGTGCCGGCAGCTTCGACGAAACCGGTGAGCTGTTTTTT
NA,TRBD1,TRBV11-2,TRBJ1-1,CANGLEGGTGAFF,TGTGCCAACGGCTTAGAAGGGGGCACTGGAGCTTTCTTT
NA,TRBD1,TRBV12-3/TRBV12-4,TRBJ1-2,CASSRAGGDYGYTF,TGTGCCAGCAGCCGCGCAGGGGGCGACTATGGCTACACCTTC
NA,TRBD1,TRBV30,TRBJ1-2,CAWGQGWYGYTF,TGTGCCTGGGGACAGGGATGGTATGGTTACACCTTC
once,NA,TRBV6-1,TRBJ1-2,CGSSEERGAYGYTF,TGTGGCAGCAGTGAAGAGAGGGGTGCCTATGGCTACACCTTC
NA,NA,TRBV11-3,TRBJ2-3,CASRSTWRTDTQYF,TGTGCCAGCAGGTCGACTTGGCGAACAGATACGCAGTATTTT